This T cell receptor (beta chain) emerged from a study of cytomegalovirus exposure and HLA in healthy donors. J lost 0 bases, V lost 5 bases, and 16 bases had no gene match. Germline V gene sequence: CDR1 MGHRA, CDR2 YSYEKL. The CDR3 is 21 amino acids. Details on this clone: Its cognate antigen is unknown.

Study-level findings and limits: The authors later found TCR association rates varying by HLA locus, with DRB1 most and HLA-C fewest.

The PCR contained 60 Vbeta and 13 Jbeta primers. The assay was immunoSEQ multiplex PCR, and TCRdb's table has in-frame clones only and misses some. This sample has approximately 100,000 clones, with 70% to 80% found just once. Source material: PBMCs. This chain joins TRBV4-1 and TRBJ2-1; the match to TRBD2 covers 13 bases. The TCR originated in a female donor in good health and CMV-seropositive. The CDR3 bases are TGCGCCAGCAGCGTAGTTCTACCCGGGACTAGCGGGGATCCCTCCTACAATGAGCAGTTCTTC. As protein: CASSVVLPGTSGDPSYNEQFF.